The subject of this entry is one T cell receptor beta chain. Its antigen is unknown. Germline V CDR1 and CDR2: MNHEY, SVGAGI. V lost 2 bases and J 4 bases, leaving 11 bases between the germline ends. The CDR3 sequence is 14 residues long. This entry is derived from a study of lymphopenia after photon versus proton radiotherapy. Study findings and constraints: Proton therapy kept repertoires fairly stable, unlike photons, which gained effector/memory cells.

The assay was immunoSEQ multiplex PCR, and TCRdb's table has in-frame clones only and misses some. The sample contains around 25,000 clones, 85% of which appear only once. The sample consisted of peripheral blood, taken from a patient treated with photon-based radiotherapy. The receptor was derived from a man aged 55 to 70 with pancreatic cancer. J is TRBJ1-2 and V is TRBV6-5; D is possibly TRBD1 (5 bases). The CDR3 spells CASSYRGRSYGYTF. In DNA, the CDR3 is TGTGCCAGCAGTTACAGGGGTAGAAGCTATGGCTACACCTTC.